A single sample is the source of the 28 T cell receptor beta chains below, sequenced in a study of T cell responses to AZD1222 COVID-19 vaccine. TCRdb's copy holds only in-frame clones and misses some; the assay was immunoSEQ multiplex PCR. This sample carries about 180,000 clones, 80% to 90% of them seen once, and the ten largest clones take around 7.9%. The sample was peripheral blood, taken on day 0 of AZD1222 vaccination. All receptors derive from an adult in good health.

This chain connects TRBV28 to TRBJ1-5; the D gene is possibly TRBD1 (6 bases). Per germline, CDR1 MDHEN and CDR2 SYDVKM. The V end lost 7 bases, the J end lost 7 bases, and 14 bases lay between the germline ends. The CDR3 totals 13 residues. The CDR3: CASTKVRGQPQHF. In nucleotides, the CDR3 is TGTGCCAGCACCAAAGTGAGGGGGCAGCCCCAGCATTTT.

Only one count was recorded for this clone. The CDR3 bases are TGCAGTGCTAGTATGGTCCCCCGCCAAGAGACCCAGTACTTC. Its translation: CSASMVPRQETQYF. The chain recombines TRBV20-1 with TRBJ2-5; D not certain. V dropped 3 bases and J dropped 1 base, with 12 bases sitting between them. CDR1 and CDR2 (germline): DFQATT, SNEGSKA (reference sequence). The CDR3 sequence is 14 residues long.

V and J are TRBV3-1 (or the pseudogene TRBV3-2) and TRBJ2-3, with D perhaps matching TRBD1 or TRBD2 (6 bases each). The ends were cut back, 2 bases at V and 1 base at J, with 10 bases in the middle. Looked up from germline, CDR1 is LGHDT and CDR2 is YNNKEL (reference sequence). The CDR3 covers 15 residues. The CDR3 region has the DNA TGTGCCAGCAGCCAACGGAGGGGGGGCACAGATACGCAGTATTTT. This encodes CASSQRRGGTDTQYF.

V usage is TRBV20-1 and J usage is TRBJ2-7, with unresolved D. This CDR3 is 14 amino acids long. Germline V lookup: CDR1 DFQATT, CDR2 SNEGSKA (reference sequence). The V end was cut by 3 bases, the J end by 5 bases, with 17 bases between. This CDR3 is CSASTLRQDNEQYF. DNA for the CDR3: TGCAGTGCTAGTACGTTGCGCCAGGATAACGAGCAGTACTTC.

This chain uses TRBV5-1 with TRBJ1-1; D perhaps matches TRBD1 (6 bases). This CDR3 has 13 residues. V was cut by 4 bases and J by 5 bases, with 12 bases left in between. Germline CDR1 and CDR2: SGHRS and YFSETQ. CDR3 in amino acids: CASSTDSRTEAFF. CDR3 in DNA: TGCGCCAGCAGCACGGACAGCCGGACTGAAGCTTTCTTT.

Here the CDR3 DNA reads TGTGCCAGCAGCGGCCCCAGGGGGCCCTACGAGCAGTACTTC. Amino acid sequence: CASSGPRGPYEQYF. This chain uses TRBV9 with TRBJ2-7, with TRBD1 identical over 8 bases. There are 14 residues in the CDR3. CDR1 and CDR2 from the germline V gene are SGDLS and YYNGEE. The ends lost 3 bases at V and 2 bases at J; junction bases unmatched: 4.

This chain uses TRBV5-5 with TRBJ1-6; 7 bases fit TRBD1. Germline V lookup: CDR1 SGHKS, CDR2 YYEKEE (reference sequence). The V gene end was trimmed by 2 bases and the J gene end by 2 bases; junction bases not matched to a gene: 7. There are 17 residues in the CDR3. CDR3 bases: TGTGCCAGCAGCTTTCCAGGGGGAGGGACCTATAATTCACCCCTCCACTTT. Protein product: CASSFPGGGTYNSPLHF. The full variable domain, with the rest looked up from reference TRBV5-5 and TRBJ1-6, is DAGVTQSPTHLIKTRGQQVTLRCSPISGHKSVSWYQQVLGQGPQFIFQYYEKEERGRGNFPDRFSARQFPNYSSELNVNALLLGDSALYLCASSFPGGGTYNSPLHFGNGTRLTVT.

In DNA form, the CDR3 reads TGTGCCAGCAGCCCAAACAGTATTAGTTACAATGAGCAGTTCTTC. It codes for CASSPNSISYNEQFF. J is TRBJ2-1 and V is TRBV9; D unresolved. The length of the CDR3 is 15 residues. Trimming removed 4 bases from V and 4 bases from J, with 15 bases in between. Germline V lookup: CDR1 SGDLS, CDR2 YYNGEE.

The chain employs TRBV5-1 and TRBJ2-3, with a weak D call TRBD1 (5 bases). The CDR3 runs to 13 residues. V was cut by 4 bases and J by 0 bases, with 6 bases left in between. CDR1 and CDR2 (germline): SGHRS, YFSETQ. The CDR3 is CASSGQSTDTQYF. As DNA, the CDR3 is TGCGCCAGCAGCGGACAAAGCACAGATACGCAGTATTTT.

This clone was picked up one time. The rearrangement uses TRBV15 and TRBJ1-3; D call uncertain. CDR1 is LNHNV and CDR2 is YYDKDF in the germline V gene (reference sequence). Trimming stripped 1 base from V and 0 bases from J, with 4 bases between. There are 14 residues in the CDR3. CDR3 residues: CATSRAGSGNTIYF. CDR3 sequence (DNA): TGTGCCACCAGCAGAGCGGGCTCTGGAAACACCATATATTTT.

The rearrangement joins TRBV6-2 or TRBV6-3 to TRBJ2-7, with TRBD2 matching 10 bases. This CDR3 is 18 amino acids long. V was pared by 0 bases and J by 4 bases, with 12 bases of the junction left unmatched. Germline CDR1 is MNHEY and CDR2 is SVGEGT. CDR3 loop: CASSYSLASGGTIYEQYF. DNA for the CDR3: TGTGCCAGCAGTTACTCCCTCGCTAGCGGGGGAACGATATACGAGCAGTACTTC.

The sample holds a few counts of this clone. The chain carries TRBV5-8 and TRBJ2-5, with 12 positions matching TRBD2. This CDR3 is built from 18 residues. Losses at the gene ends were 4 bases for V and 5 bases for J; bases not matched to a gene: 15. CDR1 and CDR2 from the germline V gene are SGHTS and YDEGEE. This CDR3 reads CASSPGGLAGNPGETQYF. CDR3 DNA sequence: TGTGCCAGCAGCCCTGGTGGACTAGCGGGGAACCCTGGGGAGACCCAGTACTTC.

The count of this clone is one. The rearrangement links TRBV6-5 to TRBJ2-3; TRBD1 matches 7 bases. With V trimmed by 10 bases and J by 4 bases, 11 bases remained unmatched. The germline gives CDR1 MNHEY, CDR2 SVGAGI. The CDR3 is 14 residues long. CDR3: CATRNPGGSDTQYF. The DNA for the CDR3 is TGTGCCACCCGAAACCCAGGGGGTTCAGATACGCAGTATTTT.

This clone was recorded many times. This chain joins TRBV2 and TRBJ2-7, with D unclear. V was shortened by 7 bases and J by 0 bases, with 10 bases between the two germline ends. The CDR3 extends over 13 amino acids. The germline V gene encodes CDR1 SNHLY and CDR2 FYNNEI. Here the CDR3 reads CASTQPFSYEQYF. DNA of the CDR3: TGTGCCAGCACGCAACCGTTCTCCTACGAGCAGTACTTC.

This chain connects TRBV5-1 to TRBJ1-3, with D perhaps TRBD1 (5 bases). The V end lost 4 bases, the J end lost 7 bases, and 15 bases lay between the germline ends. The CDR3 covers 14 residues. Looked up from germline, CDR1 is SGHRS and CDR2 is YFSETQ. CDR3 in DNA: TGCGCCAGCAGCCGCAGCCTGGGACCGAACACCATATATTTT. This encodes CASSRSLGPNTIYF. The variable domain in full, completed from reference TRBV5-1 and TRBJ1-3, reads KAGVTQTPRYLIKTRGQQVTLSCSPISGHRSVSWYQQTPGQGLQFLFEYFSETQRNKGNFPGRFSGRQFSNSRSEMNVSTLELGDSALYLCASSRSLGPNTIYFGEGSWLTVV.

The V gene is TRBV6-5, the J gene TRBJ1-1; TRBD1 matches 7 bases. Germline assignment: CDR1 MNHEY and CDR2 SVGAGI. V was clipped by 6 bases and J by 1 base; unmatched bases: 8. The CDR3 length is 15 residues. The CDR3 bases are TGTGCCAGCAGCCTTGGACAGGCCTCGAACACTGAAGCTTTCTTT. This translates into CASSLGQASNTEAFF.

This clone was counted a few times. The V call is TRBV29-1, the J call TRBJ1-1; D uncertain. V was clipped by 8 bases and J by 1 base, with 8 bases between them. Germline V CDR1 and CDR2: SQVTM, ANQGSEA. This CDR3 is built from 11 residues. In DNA form, the CDR3 reads TGCAGCTTAGGTCGGAACACTGAAGCTTTCTTT. It codes for CSLGRNTEAFF.

This clone has a handful of counts. This chain connects TRBV12-3 or TRBV12-4 to TRBJ1-2; D is perhaps TRBD1 (6 bases). The CDR3 consists of 12 residues. Trimming cost V 6 bases and J 8 bases, with 13 bases left between them. The CDR3 spells CASSHRVGGYTF. The CDR3 bases are TGTGCCAGCAGCCACAGGGTAGGCGGCTACACCTTC.

The chain is built from TRBV6-5 and TRBJ2-3, with a possible D match to TRBD2 (6 bases). The CDR3 has 14 residues. Germline V lookup: CDR1 MNHEY, CDR2 SVGAGI. Between the trimmed V and J ends, which lost 7 bases and 1 base, there was a span of 12 bases. The CDR3: CASTLRGGTDTQYF. The CDR3 DNA follows: TGTGCCAGCACTCTCCGCGGGGGCACAGATACGCAGTATTTT.

The rearrangement uses TRBV24-1 and TRBJ2-3; TRBD1 might be the D (5 bases). The germline gives CDR1 KGHDR, CDR2 SFDVKD. Trimming pared 2 bases from V and 2 bases from J, leaving 13 bases between. This CDR3 is built from 16 residues. The CDR3 nucleotides are TGTGCCACCAGTGATTCGTGGCAGGGATACACAGATACGCAGTATTTT. Encoded protein: CATSDSWQGYTDTQYF.

This clone was recorded once. The V gene is TRBV5-1, the J gene TRBJ2-1; a possible D gene is TRBD2 (6 bases). The CDR3 has 15 amino acids. In germline, CDR1 is SGHRS, CDR2 YFSETQ. Trimming removed 0 bases from V and 4 bases from J, with 11 bases in between. DNA for the CDR3: TGCGCCAGCAGCTTGGATCCGGGGACTTACAATGAGCAGTTCTTC. This gives the protein CASSLDPGTYNEQFF.

The V call is TRBV5-4, the J call TRBJ2-5, with D possibly called TRBD1 or TRBD2 (5 bases each). V lost 2 bases to trimming and J lost 2 bases, with 19 bases between them. The CDR3 consists of 17 residues. The germline V gene has CDR1 SGHNT and CDR2 YYREEE (reference sequence). The CDR3 nucleotides are TGTGCCAGCAGCTTTCGGGGCCCGGGGCCTCTTCAAGAGACCCAGTACTTC. This encodes CASSFRGPGPLQETQYF.

V usage is TRBV6-5 and J usage is TRBJ2-2; D is undetermined. V was shortened by 4 bases and J by 6 bases, with 15 bases between the two germline ends. The germline CDR1 and CDR2 sequences are MNHEY and SVGAGI. This CDR3 spans 15 amino acids. CDR3 DNA sequence: TGTGCCAGCAGTTTAGGTCGGTCGTTCGCCGGGGAGCTGTTTTTT. As protein: CASSLGRSFAGELFF.

The chain carries TRBV7-2 and TRBJ2-5; TRBD2 matches 9 bases. V shed 2 bases and J 4 bases; nucleotides not matched to a gene: 5. CDR1 is SGHTA, CDR2 FQGNSA, per germline. This CDR3 has 15 residues. CDR3 in DNA: TGTGCCAGCAGCTTACGAGCGGGGGGCGGAGAGACCCAGTACTTC. This codes for CASSLRAGGGETQYF.

This chain connects TRBV11-1 to TRBJ1-6; D unclear. V lost 2 bases to trimming and J lost 10 bases, with 12 bases between them. Germline CDR1 reads SGHAT; CDR2 reads FQDESV (reference sequence). This CDR3 is built from 14 residues. The CDR3 sequence is CASSLFRGGSPLHF. The CDR3 DNA follows: TGTGCCAGCAGCTTATTCCGGGGAGGATCACCCCTCCACTTT.

The chain joins TRBV3-1 (or the pseudogene TRBV3-2) to TRBJ2-7; 11 bases are shared with TRBD2. There are 17 residues in the CDR3. The V gene's germline CDR1 is LGHDT and CDR2 YNNKEL (reference sequence). V gave up 0 bases and J gave up 3 bases; unmatched junction bases: 7. DNA of the CDR3: TGTGCCAGCAGCCAAGATTCCCTAGCGGGGGGCGGCTACGAGCAGTACTTC. Its protein is CASSQDSLAGGGYEQYF.

The V and J genes are TRBV5-1 and TRBJ2-5; D unclear. Germline lookup yields CDR1 SGHRS and CDR2 YFSETQ. The CDR3 consists of 12 residues. Trimming left V 1 base short and J 7 bases short, with 8 bases between. This CDR3 is CASSLPSGTQYF. CDR3 DNA: TGCGCCAGCAGCTTGCCCTCGGGGACCCAGTACTTC.

The chain couples TRBV6-4 to TRBJ1-2, with D possibly matching TRBD1 (5 bases). The V end lost 4 bases, the J end lost 4 bases, and 16 bases lay between the germline ends. This CDR3 comprises 15 residues. Germline-derived CDR1 and CDR2 are MRHNA and SNTAGT. The CDR3: CASSAPGTSTYGYTF. The CDR3 nucleotides read TGTGCCAGCAGTGCCCCCGGGACTTCTACCTATGGCTACACCTTC.